Sequencing of this T cell receptor (beta chain) was carried out in a study of blood T cell repertoires in COVID-19. Turning to the study itself: Sites across the United States, Italy and Spain contributed samples from acute and convalescent COVID-19. In each case, the material was cDNA or gDNA derived from T cells, B-cell-depleted T cells, or PBMCs.

CDR1 is LGHNA and CDR2 is YSLEER in the germline V gene. V dropped 3 bases and J dropped 8; count of bases not matched to a gene: 15. The length of the CDR3 is 17 residues. Original data processing: Amplification with reference gene primers provided the estimates of nucleated cell counts. Method: immunoSEQ multiplex PCR; TCRdb's copy keeps in-frame clones and lacks some. For V, J and clone size, that table is used; D and trimming come from the DNA. The table has some 150,000 clones, 87% seen once; the top ten hold around 4%. The chain couples TRBV4-3 to TRBJ1-4; 7 positions match TRBD1. The material sequenced was peripheral blood. This clonotype was obtained from a woman aged 60 to 75 with active or convalescent COVID-19. CDR3 in DNA: TGCGCCAGCAGCCACCACACACAGACAGGGCTGAGGGAAAAACTGTTTTTT. Its translation is CASSHHTQTGLREKLFF.